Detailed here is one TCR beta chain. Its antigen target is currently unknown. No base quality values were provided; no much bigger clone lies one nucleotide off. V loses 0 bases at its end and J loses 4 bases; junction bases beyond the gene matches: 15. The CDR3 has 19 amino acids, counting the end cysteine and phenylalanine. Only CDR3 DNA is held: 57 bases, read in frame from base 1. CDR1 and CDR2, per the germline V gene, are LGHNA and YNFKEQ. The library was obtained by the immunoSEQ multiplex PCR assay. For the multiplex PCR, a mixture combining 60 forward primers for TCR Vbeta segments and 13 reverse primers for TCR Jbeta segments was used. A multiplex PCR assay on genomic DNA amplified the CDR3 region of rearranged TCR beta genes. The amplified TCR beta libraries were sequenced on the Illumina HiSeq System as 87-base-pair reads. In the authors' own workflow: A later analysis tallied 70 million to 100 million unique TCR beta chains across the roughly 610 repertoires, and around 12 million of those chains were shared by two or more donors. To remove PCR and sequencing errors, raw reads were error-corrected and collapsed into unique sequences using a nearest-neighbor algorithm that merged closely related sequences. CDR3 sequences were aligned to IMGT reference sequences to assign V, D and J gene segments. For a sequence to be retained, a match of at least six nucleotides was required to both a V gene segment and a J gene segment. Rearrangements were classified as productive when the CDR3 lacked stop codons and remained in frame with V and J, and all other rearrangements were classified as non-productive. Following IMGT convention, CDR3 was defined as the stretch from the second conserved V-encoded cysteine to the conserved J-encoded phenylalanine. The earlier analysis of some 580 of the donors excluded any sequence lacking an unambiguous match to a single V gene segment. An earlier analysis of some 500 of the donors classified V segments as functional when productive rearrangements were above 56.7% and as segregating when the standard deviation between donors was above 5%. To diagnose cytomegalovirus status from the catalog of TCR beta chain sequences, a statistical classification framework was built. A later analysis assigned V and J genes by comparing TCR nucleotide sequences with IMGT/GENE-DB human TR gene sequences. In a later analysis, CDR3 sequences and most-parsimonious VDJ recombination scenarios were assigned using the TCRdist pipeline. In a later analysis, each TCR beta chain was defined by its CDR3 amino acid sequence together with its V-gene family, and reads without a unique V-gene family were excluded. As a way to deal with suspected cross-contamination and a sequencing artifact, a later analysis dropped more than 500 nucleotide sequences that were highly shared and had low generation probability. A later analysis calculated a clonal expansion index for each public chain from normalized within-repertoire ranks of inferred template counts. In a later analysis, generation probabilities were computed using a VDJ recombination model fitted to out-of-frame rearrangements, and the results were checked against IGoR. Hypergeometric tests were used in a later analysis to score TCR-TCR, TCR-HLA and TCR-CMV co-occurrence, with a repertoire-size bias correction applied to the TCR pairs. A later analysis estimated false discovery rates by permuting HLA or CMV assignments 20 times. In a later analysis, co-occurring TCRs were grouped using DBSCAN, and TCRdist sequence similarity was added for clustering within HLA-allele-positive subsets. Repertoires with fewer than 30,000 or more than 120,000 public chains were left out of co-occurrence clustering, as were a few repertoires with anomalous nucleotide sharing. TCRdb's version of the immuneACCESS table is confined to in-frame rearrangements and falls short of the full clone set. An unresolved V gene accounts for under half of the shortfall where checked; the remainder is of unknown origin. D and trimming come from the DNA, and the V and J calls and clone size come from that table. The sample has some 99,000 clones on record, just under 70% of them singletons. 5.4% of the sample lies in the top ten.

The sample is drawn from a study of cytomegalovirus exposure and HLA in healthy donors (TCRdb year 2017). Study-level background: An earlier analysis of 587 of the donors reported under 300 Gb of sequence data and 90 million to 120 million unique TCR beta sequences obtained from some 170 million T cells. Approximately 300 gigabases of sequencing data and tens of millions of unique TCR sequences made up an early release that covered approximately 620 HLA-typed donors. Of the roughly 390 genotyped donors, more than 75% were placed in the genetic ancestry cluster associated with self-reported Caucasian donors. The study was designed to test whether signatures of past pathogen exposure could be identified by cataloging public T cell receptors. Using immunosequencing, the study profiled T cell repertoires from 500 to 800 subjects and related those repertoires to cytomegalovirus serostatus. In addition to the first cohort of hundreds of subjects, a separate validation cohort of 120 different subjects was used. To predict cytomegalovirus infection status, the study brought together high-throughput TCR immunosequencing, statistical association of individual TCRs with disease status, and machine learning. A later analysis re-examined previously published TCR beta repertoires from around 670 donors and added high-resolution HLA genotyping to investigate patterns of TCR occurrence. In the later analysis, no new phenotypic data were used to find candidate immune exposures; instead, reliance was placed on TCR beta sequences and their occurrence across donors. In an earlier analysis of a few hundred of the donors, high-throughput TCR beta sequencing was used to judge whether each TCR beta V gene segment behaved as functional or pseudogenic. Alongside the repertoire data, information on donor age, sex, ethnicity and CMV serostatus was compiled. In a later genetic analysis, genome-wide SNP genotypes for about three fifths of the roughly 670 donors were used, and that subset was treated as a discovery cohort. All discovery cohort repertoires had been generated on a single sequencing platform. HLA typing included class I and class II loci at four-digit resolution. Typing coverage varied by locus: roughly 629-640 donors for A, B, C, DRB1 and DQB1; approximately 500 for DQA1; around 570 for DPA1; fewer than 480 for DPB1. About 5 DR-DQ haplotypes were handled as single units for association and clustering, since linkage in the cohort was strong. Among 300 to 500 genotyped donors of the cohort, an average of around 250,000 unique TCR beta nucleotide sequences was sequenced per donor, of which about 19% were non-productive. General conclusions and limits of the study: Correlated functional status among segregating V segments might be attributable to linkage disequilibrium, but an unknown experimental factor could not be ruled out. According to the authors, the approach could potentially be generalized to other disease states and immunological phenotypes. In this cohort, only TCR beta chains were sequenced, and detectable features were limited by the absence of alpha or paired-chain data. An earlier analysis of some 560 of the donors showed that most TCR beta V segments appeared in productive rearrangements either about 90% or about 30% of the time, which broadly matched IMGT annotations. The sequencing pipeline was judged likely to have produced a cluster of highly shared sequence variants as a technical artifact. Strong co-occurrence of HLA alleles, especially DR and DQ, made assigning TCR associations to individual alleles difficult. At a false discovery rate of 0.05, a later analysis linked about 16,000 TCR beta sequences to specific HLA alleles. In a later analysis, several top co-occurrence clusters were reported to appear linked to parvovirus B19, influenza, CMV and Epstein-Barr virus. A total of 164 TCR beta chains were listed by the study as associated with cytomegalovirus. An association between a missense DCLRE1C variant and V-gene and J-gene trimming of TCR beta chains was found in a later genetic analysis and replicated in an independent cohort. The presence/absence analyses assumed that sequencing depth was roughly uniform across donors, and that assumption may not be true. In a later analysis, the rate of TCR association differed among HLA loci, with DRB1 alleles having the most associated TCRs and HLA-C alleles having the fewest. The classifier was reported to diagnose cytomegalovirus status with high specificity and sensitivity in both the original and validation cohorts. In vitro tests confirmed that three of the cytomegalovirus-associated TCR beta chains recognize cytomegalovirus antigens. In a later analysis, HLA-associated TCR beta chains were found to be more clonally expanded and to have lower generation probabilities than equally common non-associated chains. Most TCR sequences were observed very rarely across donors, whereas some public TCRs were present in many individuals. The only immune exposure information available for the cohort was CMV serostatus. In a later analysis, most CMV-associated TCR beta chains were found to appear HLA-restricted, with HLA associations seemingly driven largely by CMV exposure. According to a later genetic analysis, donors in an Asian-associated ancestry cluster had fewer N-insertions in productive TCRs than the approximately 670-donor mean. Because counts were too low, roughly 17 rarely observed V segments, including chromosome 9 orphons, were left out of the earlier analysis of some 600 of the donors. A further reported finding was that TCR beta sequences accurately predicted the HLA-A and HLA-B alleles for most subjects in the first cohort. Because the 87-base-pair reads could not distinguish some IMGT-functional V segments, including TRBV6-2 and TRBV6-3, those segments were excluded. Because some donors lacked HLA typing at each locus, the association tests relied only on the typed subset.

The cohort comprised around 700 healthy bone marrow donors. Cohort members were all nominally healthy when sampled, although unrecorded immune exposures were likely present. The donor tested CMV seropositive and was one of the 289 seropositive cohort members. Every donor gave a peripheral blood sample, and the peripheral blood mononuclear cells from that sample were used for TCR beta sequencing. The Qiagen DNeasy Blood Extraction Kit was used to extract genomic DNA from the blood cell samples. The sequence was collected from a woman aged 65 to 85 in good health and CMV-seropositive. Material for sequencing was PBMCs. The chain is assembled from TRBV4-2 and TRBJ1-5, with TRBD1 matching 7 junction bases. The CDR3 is CASSQDGRGTVGLNQPQHF. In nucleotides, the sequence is TGTGCCAGCAGCCAAGATGGGCGCGGGACAGTGGGGCTTAATCAGCCCCAGCATTTT.